This T cell receptor (beta chain) emerged from a study of human T cells and chemical hapten exposure. This clonotype was detected a few times. The time point: healthy volunteer bleed at 6 weeks. Unseparated into fractions, whole blood served as the source from which total RNA was extracted. Within the library, unique molecular identifiers were attached to each individual cDNA molecule. TCRdb independently ran MiXCR on the RACE reads; one entry per CDR3 protein. This table has tens of thousands of distinct CDR3 sequences, less than 5.5% appearing once. This CDR3 is 17 amino acids long. The V gene end was trimmed by 4 bases and the J gene end by 1 base; junction bases not matched to a gene: 11. CDR1 MNHEY and CDR2 SMNVEV come from the germline V gene (reference sequence).

The chain is built from TRBV27 and TRBJ2-5, with 8 positions matching TRBD1. The clonotype was recovered from a human donor in good health. Some clones in this sample may be carry-over from other donors' samples. Sequenced input: whole blood. In nucleotides, the CDR3 is TGTGCCAGCAGTTCCTACCCCAAGACAGGGGCCCAAGAGACCCAGTACTTC. Its translation: CASSSYPKTGAQETQYF.